These T cell receptor beta chains were read from a single sample in a study of T-cell reconstitution after alpha-beta-depleted transplantation in children. Each CDR3 protein is one row after TCRdb ran MiXCR on the PCR reads. The table has approximately 170,000 distinct CDR3 sequences, more than 9.5% seen once. Here the sequenced sample was PBMCs, taken before TCRalphabeta/CD19-depleted stem cell transplant. The source is a boy aged 2 to 10 with acute myeloid leukemia, due to receive a stem cell transplant. Each CDR3 is given with its conserved first and last residue. A D gene is named only where the DNA matches it firmly. Rows may omit the clone size; those that give it use once, few, many or a size class.

clone_size: many; d_call: -; j_call: TRBJ1-5; v_call: TRBV2; cdr3_aa: CASREEVGNQPQHF; cdr3_nt: TGTGCCAGCAGGGAAGAGGTCGGCAATCAGCCCCAGCATTTT
clone_size: -; d_call: -; j_call: TRBJ2-5; v_call: TRBV6-1; cdr3_aa: CASTAPPQYFGAQYF; cdr3_nt: TGTGCCAGCACCGCACCCCCCCAGTACTTTGGGGCCCAGTACTTC
clone_size: many; d_call: -; j_call: TRBJ2-1; v_call: TRBV7-6; cdr3_aa: CASSLASDEQFF; cdr3_nt: TGTGCCAGCAGCTTAGCATCCGATGAGCAGTTCTTC
clone_size: few; d_call: -; j_call: TRBJ2-7; v_call: TRBV7-2; cdr3_aa: CASSFLEGGREQYF; cdr3_nt: TGTGCCAGCAGCTTTTTGGAGGGCGGACGCGAGCAGTACTTC
clone_size: many; d_call: TRBD2; j_call: TRBJ2-1; v_call: TRBV20-1; cdr3_aa: CSARDLGSGGYNEQFF; cdr3_nt: TGCAGTGCTCGAGACCTCGGTAGCGGGGGCTACAATGAGCAGTTCTTC
clone_size: many; d_call: -; j_call: TRBJ1-1; v_call: TRBV11-2; cdr3_aa: CASSPRQAWVTEAFF; cdr3_nt: TGTGCCAGCAGCCCACGACAGGCTTGGGTCACTGAAGCTTTCTTT
clone_size: many; d_call: TRBD1; j_call: TRBJ1-1; v_call: TRBV20-1; cdr3_aa: CSALRTGVGTEAFF; cdr3_nt: TGCAGTGCCCTCCGGACAGGCGTGGGCACTGAAGCTTTCTTT
clone_size: many; d_call: TRBD2; j_call: TRBJ2-7; v_call: TRBV20-1; cdr3_aa: CSALSGRRSSYEQYF; cdr3_nt: TGCAGTGCTCTTAGCGGGAGAAGGTCCTCCTACGAGCAGTACTTC
clone_size: many; d_call: -; j_call: TRBJ2-2; v_call: TRBV6-4; cdr3_aa: CASSDGPTGELFF; cdr3_nt: TGTGCCAGCAGTGACGGGCCCACCGGGGAGCTGTTTTTT
clone_size: many; d_call: TRBD2; j_call: TRBJ2-1; v_call: TRBV11-3; cdr3_aa: CASSKTSGRWNEQFF; cdr3_nt: TGTGCCAGCAGCAAGACTAGCGGGAGGTGGAATGAGCAGTTCTTC
clone_size: few; d_call: -; j_call: TRBJ2-1; v_call: TRBV11-2; cdr3_aa: CASSLGGGGAQFF; cdr3_nt: TGTGCCAGCAGCTTAGGGGGGGGGGGCGCCCAGTTCTTC
clone_size: many; d_call: -; j_call: TRBJ2-3; v_call: TRBV21-1; cdr3_aa: CASIGAGSTDTQYF; cdr3_nt: TGTGCCAGCATTGGTGCGGGAAGCACAGATACGCAGTATTTT
clone_size: many; d_call: -; j_call: TRBJ1-2; v_call: TRBV5-1; cdr3_aa: CASSLEEGGYGYTF; cdr3_nt: TGCGCCAGCAGCTTGGAAGAGGGCGGCTATGGCTACACCTTC
clone_size: many; d_call: TRBD1; j_call: TRBJ1-2; v_call: TRBV12-3/TRBV12-4; cdr3_aa: CASSYSDRGPLDGYTF; cdr3_nt: TGTGCCAGCAGTTATAGTGACAGGGGGCCTCTAGATGGCTACACCTTC
clone_size: many; d_call: -; j_call: TRBJ1-2; v_call: TRBV20-1; cdr3_aa: CSAGQTHGYTF; cdr3_nt: TGCAGTGCTGGACAAACCCATGGCTACACCTTC
clone_size: many; d_call: TRBD2; j_call: TRBJ2-1; v_call: TRBV15; cdr3_aa: CATNDPGLGGEGEQFF; cdr3_nt: TGTGCCACGAATGATCCGGGACTAGGGGGAGAGGGGGAGCAGTTCTTC
clone_size: many; d_call: -; j_call: TRBJ2-7; v_call: TRBV28; cdr3_aa: CASSLAGKNSYEQYF; cdr3_nt: TGTGCCAGCAGTTTAGCAGGAAAGAACTCCTACGAGCAGTACTTC